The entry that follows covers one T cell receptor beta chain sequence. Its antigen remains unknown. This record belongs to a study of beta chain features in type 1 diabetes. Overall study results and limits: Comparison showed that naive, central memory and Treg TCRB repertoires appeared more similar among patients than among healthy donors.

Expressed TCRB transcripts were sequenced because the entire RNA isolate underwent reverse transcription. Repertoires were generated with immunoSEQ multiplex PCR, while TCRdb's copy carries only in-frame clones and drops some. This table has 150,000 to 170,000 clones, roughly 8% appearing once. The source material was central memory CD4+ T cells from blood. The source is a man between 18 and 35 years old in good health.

CDR3 DNA sequence: TGTGCCAGCAGCTTGACTAGCGGGGGTTCGAAGGTTGAGCAGTTCTTC. Amino acids: CASSLTSGGSKVEQFF. The chain links TRBV7-3 to TRBJ2-1; TRBD2 matches at 12 bases. Trimming removed 3 bases from V and 9 bases from J; junction bases left unmatched: 9. This CDR3 contains 16 residues. From germline, CDR1 is SGHTA and CDR2 FQGTGA.